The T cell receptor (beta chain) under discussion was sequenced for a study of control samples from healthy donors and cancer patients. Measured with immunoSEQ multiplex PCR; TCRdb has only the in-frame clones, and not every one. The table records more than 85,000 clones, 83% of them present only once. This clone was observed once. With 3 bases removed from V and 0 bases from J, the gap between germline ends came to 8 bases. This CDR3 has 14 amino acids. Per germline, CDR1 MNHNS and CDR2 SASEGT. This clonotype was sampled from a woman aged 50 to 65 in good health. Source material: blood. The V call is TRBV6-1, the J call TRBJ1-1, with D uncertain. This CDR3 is CASSDSTVNTEAFF. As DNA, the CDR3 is TGTGCCAGCAGTGATTCAACAGTGAACACTGAAGCTTTCTTT.